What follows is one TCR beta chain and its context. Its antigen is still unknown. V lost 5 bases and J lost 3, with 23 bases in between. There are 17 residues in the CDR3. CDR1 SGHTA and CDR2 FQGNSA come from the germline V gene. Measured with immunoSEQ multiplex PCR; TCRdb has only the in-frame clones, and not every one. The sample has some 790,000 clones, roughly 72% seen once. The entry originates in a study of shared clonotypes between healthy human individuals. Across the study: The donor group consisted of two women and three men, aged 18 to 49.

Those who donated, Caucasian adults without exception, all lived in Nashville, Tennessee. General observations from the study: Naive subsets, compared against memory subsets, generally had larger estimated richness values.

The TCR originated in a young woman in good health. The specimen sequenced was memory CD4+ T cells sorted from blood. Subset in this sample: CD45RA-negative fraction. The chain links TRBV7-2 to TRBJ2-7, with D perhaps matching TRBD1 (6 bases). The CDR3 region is CASSTGSVIRDNYEQYF. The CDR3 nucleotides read TGTGCCAGCAGCACGGGGAGTGTGATCCGGGACAACTACGAGCAGTACTTC.